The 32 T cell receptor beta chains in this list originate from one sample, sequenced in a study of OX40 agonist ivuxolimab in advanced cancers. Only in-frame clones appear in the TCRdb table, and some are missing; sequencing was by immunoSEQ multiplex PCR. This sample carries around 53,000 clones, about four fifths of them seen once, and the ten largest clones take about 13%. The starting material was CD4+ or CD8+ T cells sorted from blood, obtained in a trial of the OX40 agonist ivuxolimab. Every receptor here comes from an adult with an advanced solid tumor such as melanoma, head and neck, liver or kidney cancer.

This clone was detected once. The CDR3 region is CASSQDHYSNQPQHF. CDR3 DNA sequence: TGTGCCAGCAGCCAAGATCACTATAGCAATCAGCCCCAGCATTTT. The chain employs TRBV14 and TRBJ1-5; D is unresolved. V gave up 0 bases and J gave up 0 bases, with 6 bases separating them. The CDR3 contains 15 residues. Germline CDR1 reads SGHDN; CDR2 reads FVKESK.

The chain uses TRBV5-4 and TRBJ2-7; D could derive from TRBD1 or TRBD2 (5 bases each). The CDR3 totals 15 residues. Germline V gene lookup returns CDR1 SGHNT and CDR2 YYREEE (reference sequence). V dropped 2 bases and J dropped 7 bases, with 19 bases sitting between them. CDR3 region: CASSLPPGPKREQYF. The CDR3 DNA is TGTGCCAGCAGCTTACCCCCGGGACCTAAGAGGGAGCAGTACTTC.

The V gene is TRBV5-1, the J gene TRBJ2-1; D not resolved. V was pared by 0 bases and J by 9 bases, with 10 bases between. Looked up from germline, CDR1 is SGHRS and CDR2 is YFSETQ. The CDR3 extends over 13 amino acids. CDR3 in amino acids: CASSLETGGEQFF. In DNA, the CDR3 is TGCGCCAGCAGCTTGGAAACGGGTGGTGAGCAGTTCTTC. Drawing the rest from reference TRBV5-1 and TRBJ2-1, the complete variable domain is KAGVTQTPRYLIKTRGQQVTLSCSPISGHRSVSWYQQTPGQGLQFLFEYFSETQRNKGNFPGRFSGRQFSNSRSEMNVSTLELGDSALYLCASSLETGGEQFFGPGTRLTVL.

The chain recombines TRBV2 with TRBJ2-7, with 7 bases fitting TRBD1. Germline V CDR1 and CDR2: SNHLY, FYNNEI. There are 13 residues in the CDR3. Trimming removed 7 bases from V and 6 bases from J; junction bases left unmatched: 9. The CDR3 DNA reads TGTGCCAGCATCCGGGACAGTTCCGCCGAGCAGTACTTC. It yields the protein CASIRDSSAEQYF.

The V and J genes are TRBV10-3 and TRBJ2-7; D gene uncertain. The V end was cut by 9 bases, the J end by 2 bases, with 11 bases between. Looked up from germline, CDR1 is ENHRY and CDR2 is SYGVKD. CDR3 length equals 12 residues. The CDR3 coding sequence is TGTGCCATAAGCCCGACCCCCTACGAGCAGTACTTC. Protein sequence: CAISPTPYEQYF.

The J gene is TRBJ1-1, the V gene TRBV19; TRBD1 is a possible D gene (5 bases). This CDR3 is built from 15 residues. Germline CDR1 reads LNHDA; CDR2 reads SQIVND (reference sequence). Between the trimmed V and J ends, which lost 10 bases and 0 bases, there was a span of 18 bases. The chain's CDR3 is CATQRAGVMNTEAFF. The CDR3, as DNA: TGTGCCACCCAAAGGGCGGGGGTGATGAACACTGAAGCTTTCTTT.

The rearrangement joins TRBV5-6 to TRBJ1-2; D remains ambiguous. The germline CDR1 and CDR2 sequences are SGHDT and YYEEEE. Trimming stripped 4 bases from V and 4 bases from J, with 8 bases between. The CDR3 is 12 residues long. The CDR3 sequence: CASSVDFYGYTF. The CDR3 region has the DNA TGTGCCAGCAGCGTTGACTTCTATGGCTACACCTTC. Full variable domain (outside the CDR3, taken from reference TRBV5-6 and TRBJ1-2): DAGVTQSPTHLIKTRGQQVTLRCSPKSGHDTVSWYQQALGQGPQFIFQYYEEEERQRGNFPDRFSGHQFPNYSSELNVNALLLGDSALYLCASSVDFYGYTFGSGTRLTVV.

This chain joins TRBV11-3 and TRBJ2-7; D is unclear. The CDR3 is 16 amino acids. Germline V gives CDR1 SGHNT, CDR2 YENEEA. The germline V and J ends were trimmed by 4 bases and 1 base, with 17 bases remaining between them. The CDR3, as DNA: TGTGCCAGCAGCTGCTGGTTGCGTGTAGAGTCCTACGAGCAGTACTTC. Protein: CASSCWLRVESYEQYF.

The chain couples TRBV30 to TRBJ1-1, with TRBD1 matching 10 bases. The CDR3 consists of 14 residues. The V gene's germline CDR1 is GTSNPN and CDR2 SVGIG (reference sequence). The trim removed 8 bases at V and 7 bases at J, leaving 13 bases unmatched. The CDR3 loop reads CAGTRTGGLYEAFF. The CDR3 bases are TGTGCCGGAACAAGGACAGGGGGTTTGTATGAAGCTTTCTTT.

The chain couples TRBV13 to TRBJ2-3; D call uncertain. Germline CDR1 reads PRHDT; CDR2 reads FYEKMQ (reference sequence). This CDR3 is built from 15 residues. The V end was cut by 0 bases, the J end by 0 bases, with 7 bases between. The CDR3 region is CASSLGESSTDTQYF. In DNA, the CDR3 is TGTGCCAGCAGCTTAGGGGAGAGTAGCACAGATACGCAGTATTTT.

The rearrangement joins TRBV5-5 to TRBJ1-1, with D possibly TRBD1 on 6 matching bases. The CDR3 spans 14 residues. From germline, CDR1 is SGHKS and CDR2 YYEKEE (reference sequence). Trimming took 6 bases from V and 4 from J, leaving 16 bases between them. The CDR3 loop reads CASKRGGDSTEAFF. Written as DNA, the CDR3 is TGTGCCAGCAAGCGAGGGGGGGATAGCACTGAAGCTTTCTTT.

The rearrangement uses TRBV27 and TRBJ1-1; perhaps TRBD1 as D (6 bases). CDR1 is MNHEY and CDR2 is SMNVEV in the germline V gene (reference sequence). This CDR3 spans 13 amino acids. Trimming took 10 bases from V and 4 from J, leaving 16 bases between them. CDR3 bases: TGTGCCACCTCACCACAGGGAGTCACTGAAGCTTTCTTT. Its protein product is CATSPQGVTEAFF.

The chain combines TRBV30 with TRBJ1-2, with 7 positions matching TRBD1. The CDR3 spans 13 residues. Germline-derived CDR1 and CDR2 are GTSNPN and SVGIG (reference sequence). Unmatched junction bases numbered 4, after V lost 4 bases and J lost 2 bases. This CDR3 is CAWKIQGNYGYTF. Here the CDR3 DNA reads TGTGCCTGGAAGATACAGGGGAACTATGGCTACACCTTC.

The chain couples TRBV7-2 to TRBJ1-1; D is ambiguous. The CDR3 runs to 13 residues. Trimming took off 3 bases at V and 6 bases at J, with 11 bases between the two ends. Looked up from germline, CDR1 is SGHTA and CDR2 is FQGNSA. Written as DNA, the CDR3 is TGTGCCAGCAGCTTTTCGATATCCTCTGAAGCTTTCTTT. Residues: CASSFSISSEAFF.

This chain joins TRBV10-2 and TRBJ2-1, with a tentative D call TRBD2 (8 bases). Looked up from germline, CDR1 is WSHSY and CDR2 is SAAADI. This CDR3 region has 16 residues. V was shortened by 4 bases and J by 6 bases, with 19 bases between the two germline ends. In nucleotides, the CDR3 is TGCGCCAGCAGTGTAGCGGGACAGCCCGGTCGCAATGAGCAGTTCTTC. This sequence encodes CASSVAGQPGRNEQFF.

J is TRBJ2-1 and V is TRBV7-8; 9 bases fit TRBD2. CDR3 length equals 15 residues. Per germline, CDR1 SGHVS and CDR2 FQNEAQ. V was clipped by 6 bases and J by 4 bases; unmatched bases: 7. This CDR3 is CASRPTSGLYNEQFF. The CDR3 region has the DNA TGTGCCAGCAGGCCGACTAGCGGACTTTACAATGAGCAGTTCTTC.

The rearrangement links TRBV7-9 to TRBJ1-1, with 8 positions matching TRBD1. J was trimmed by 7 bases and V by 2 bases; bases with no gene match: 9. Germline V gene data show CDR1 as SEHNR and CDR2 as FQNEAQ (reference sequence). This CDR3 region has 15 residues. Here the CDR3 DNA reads TGTGCCAGCAGCTTATTATTCGGGGGACAGGTTGAAGCTTTCTTT. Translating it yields CASSLLFGGQVEAFF.

CDR3 nucleotide sequence: TGTGCCAGCAGCTCGGACCAACTACGGGGGAATGAGCAGTTCTTC. Protein product: CASSSDQLRGNEQFF. This chain joins TRBV7-3 and TRBJ2-1, with a tentative D call TRBD2 (6 bases). V lost 4 bases and J 7 bases, leaving 17 bases between the germline ends. Germline CDR1 and CDR2: SGHTA and FQGTGA. This CDR3 is built from 15 residues.

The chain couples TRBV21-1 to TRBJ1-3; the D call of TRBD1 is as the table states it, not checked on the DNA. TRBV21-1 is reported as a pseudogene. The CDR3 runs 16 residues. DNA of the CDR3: TGTGCCAGCAGCAAGGGACAGCCCGTCGTTCGAAACACCATATATTTT. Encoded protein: CASSKGQPVVRNTIYF.

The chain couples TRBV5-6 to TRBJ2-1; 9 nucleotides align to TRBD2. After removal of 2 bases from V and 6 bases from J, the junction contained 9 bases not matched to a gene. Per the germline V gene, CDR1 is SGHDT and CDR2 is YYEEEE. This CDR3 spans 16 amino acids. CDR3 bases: TGTGCCAGCAGCTTCCCTAGCGGGACAACCCGCAATGAGCAGTTCTTC. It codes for CASSFPSGTTRNEQFF. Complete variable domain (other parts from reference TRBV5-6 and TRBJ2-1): DAGVTQSPTHLIKTRGQQVTLRCSPKSGHDTVSWYQQALGQGPQFIFQYYEEEERQRGNFPDRFSGHQFPNYSSELNVNALLLGDSALYLCASSFPSGTTRNEQFFGPGTRLTVL.

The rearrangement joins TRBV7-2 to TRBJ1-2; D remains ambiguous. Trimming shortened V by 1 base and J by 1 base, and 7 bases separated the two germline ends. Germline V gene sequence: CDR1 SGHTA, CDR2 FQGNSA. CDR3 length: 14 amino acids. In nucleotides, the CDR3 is TGTGCCAGCAGCTTAGTCCTAGATAACTATGGCTACACCTTC. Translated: CASSLVLDNYGYTF.

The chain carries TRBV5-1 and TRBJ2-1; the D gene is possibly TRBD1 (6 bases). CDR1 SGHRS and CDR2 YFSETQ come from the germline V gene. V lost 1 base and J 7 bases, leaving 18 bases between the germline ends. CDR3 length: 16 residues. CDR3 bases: TGCGCCAGCAGCTTGAATTGGGCAGGACAGACGAATGAGCAGTTCTTC. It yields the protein CASSLNWAGQTNEQFF.

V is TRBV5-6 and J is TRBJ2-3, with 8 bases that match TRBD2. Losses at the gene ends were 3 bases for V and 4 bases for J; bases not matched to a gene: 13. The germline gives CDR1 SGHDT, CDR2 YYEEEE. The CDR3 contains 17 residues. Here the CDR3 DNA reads TGTGCCAGCAGCTCGCCCCACAGCGGGAGTTTCGCAGATACGCAGTATTTT. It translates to CASSSPHSGSFADTQYF.

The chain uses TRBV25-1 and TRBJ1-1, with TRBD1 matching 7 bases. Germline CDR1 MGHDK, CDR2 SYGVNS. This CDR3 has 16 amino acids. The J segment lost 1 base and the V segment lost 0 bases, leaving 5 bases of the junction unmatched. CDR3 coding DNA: TGTGCCAGCAGTGAATATGCTGGGACAGCGAACACTGAAGCTTTCTTT. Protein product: CASSEYAGTANTEAFF.

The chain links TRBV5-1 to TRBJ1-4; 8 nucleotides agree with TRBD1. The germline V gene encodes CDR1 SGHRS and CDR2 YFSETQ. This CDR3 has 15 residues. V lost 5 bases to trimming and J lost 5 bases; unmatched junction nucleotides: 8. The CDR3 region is CASRPGTGGNEKLFF. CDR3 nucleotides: TGCGCCAGCAGGCCCGGGACAGGTGGAAATGAAAAACTGTTTTTT.

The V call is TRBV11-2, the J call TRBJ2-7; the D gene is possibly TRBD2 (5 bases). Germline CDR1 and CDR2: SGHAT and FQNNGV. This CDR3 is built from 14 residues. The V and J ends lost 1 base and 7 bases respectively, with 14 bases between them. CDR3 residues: CASSLALTGGEQYF. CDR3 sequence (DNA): TGTGCCAGCAGCTTAGCTCTCACCGGCGGGGAGCAGTACTTC.

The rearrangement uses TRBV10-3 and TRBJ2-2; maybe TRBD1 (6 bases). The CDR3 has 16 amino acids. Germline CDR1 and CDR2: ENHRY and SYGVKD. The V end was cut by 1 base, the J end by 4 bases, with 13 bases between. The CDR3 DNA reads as TGTGCCATCAGTGAGTTGGGGGCGCCGGGCACCGGGGAGCTGTTTTTT. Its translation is CAISELGAPGTGELFF.

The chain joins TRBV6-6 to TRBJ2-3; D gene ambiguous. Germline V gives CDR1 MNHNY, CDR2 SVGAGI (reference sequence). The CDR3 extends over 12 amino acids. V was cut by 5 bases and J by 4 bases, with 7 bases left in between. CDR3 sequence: CASSPMADTQYF. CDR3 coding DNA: TGTGCCAGCAGTCCCATGGCAGATACGCAGTATTTT.

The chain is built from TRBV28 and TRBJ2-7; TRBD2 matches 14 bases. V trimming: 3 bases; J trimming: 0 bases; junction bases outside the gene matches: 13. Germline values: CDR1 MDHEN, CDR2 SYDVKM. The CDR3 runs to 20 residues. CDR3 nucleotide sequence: TGTGCCAGCAGTTTTGGTCTGAGGACTAGCGGGAGGCCGAGCTCCTACGAGCAGTACTTC. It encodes CASSFGLRTSGRPSSYEQYF.

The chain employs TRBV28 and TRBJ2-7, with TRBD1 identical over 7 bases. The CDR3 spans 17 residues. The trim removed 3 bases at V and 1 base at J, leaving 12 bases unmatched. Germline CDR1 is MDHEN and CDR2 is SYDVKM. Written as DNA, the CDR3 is TGTGCCAGCAGTTTCCTACACCCCGGGACAGCTTCCTACGAGCAGTACTTC. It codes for CASSFLHPGTASYEQYF.

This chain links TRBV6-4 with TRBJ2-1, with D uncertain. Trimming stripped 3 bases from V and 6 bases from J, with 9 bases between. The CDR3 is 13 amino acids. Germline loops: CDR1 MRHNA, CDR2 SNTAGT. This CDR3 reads CASSERLLNEQFF. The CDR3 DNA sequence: TGTGCCAGCAGTGAGAGACTTCTCAATGAGCAGTTCTTC.

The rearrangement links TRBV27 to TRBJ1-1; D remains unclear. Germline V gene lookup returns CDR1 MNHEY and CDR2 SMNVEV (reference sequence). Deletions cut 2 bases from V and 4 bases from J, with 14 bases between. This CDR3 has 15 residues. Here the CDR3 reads CASSLRTAVGTEAFF. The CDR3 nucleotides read TGTGCCAGCAGTTTACGCACGGCTGTCGGCACTGAAGCTTTCTTT.